A single T cell receptor beta chain is shown here with its context. At the DNA level, this CDR3 is encoded by other sequences in the same sample as well. This sample was included in a study of T cell responses to AZD1222 COVID-19 vaccine. This table comes from immunoSEQ multiplex PCR, and its TCRdb copy is limited to in-frame clones, with some not included. This sample yields about 130,000 clones, of which 80% to 90% are seen a single time; roughly 7.4% belongs to the top ten. Germline V gives CDR1 SGDLS, CDR2 YYNGEE. Unmatched junction bases numbered 3, after V lost 0 bases and J lost 3 bases. CDR3 length: 15 residues.

The V gene is TRBV9, the J gene TRBJ2-7; 10 bases line up with TRBD2. The sequences come from peripheral blood, collected on day 0 of AZD1222 vaccination. This receptor was identified in an adult in good health. The chain's CDR3 is CASSVGTSGIYEQYF. In DNA form, the CDR3 reads TGTGCCAGCAGCGTAGGTACTAGCGGGATCTACGAGCAGTACTTC. Full variable domain (remainder filled in from reference TRBV9 and TRBJ2-7): DSGVTQTPKHLITATGQRVTLRCSPRSGDLSVYWYQQSLDQGLQFLIQYYNGEERAKGNILERFSAQQFPDLHSELNLSSLELGDSALYFCASSVGTSGIYEQYFGPGTRLTVT.